The 11 T cell receptor beta chains below come from one sample, sequenced in a study of breast tumors, draining lymph nodes, adjacent tissues. From the multiplex PCR reads, TCRdb called clonotypes with MiXCR, one entry per CDR3 protein. The data show some 49,000 distinct CDR3 sequences, more than 20% seen once. The sequencing sample was made of breast tumor tissue. The receptors shown here come from a female donor with breast cancer. Some clones in this sample may be carry-over from other donors' samples.

In its sample, this clonotype was seen a few times. The chain is built from TRBV3-1 and TRBJ2-2, with D unclear. Trimming removed 4 bases at V and 8 bases at J, with 8 bases between. From germline, CDR1 is LGHDT and CDR2 YNNKEL (reference sequence). This CDR3 region has 12 residues. CDR3 bases: TGTGCCAGCAGCCCGAGGTGGGGGGAGCTGTTTTTT. This sequence encodes CASSPRWGELFF.

There are many counts of this clonotype. The CDR3 nucleotides are TGTGCCACCGCGGGCTCTCCGTCTAGCAATCAGCCCCAGCATTTT. It codes for CATAGSPSSNQPQHF. The genes are TRBV15 and TRBJ1-5; D gene unclear. V was pared by 8 bases and J by 0 bases, with 14 bases between. CDR1 and CDR2 (germline): LNHNV, YYDKDF (reference sequence). The CDR3 length is 15 residues.

This clonotype was picked up many times. The chain couples TRBV20-1 to TRBJ1-1, with no clear D. The CDR3 consists of 13 residues. Trimming stripped 3 bases from V and 2 bases from J, with 10 bases between. Germline V CDR1 and CDR2: DFQATT, SNEGSKA (reference sequence). CDR3 nucleotides: TGCAGTGCTAGCCGGGAGGTTAACACTGAAGCTTTCTTT. Its protein is CSASREVNTEAFF.

This clonotype has ten or more counts. The chain couples TRBV13 to TRBJ2-5; no firm D call. Between the trimmed V and J ends, which lost 3 bases and 2 bases, there was a span of 7 bases. Looked up from germline, CDR1 is PRHDT and CDR2 is FYEKMQ (reference sequence). The CDR3 is 13 amino acids. The CDR3 loop reads CASSFEQQETQYF. The CDR3 region has the DNA TGTGCCAGCAGCTTTGAACAGCAAGAGACCCAGTACTTC.

In this sample, this clonotype is medium-sized. The J gene is TRBJ2-3, the V gene TRBV19; no reliable D call. Germline CDR1 is LNHDA and CDR2 is SQIVND (reference sequence). Trimming took 4 bases from V and 4 from J, leaving 15 bases between them. The CDR3 consists of 15 residues. CDR3 loop: CASSTRPAYPDTQYF. CDR3 DNA sequence: TGTGCCAGTAGTACAAGGCCGGCCTACCCAGATACGCAGTATTTT.

Worth noting for this clonotype: This may stem from a read error, because a much larger clone lies one nucleotide away. The chain combines TRBV6-1 with TRBJ1-3, with D perhaps matching TRBD1 (5 bases). V lost 5 bases and J lost 0, with 17 bases in between. The CDR3 consists of 17 residues. The germline CDR1 and CDR2 sequences are MNHNS and SASEGT. The CDR3 nucleotides read TGTGCCAGCAGTTTGACTCCGGGGCGCCTCTCTGGAAACACCATATATTTT. Its protein is CASSLTPGRLSGNTIYF.

As concerns this clonotype: Being one base from a much bigger clone, this may be a read error. The chain carries TRBV19 and TRBJ2-5; a possible D gene is TRBD1 (7 bases). The germline V gene has CDR1 LNHDA and CDR2 SQIVND (reference sequence). CDR3 size: 15 residues. The CDR3 nucleotides are TGTGCCAGTAGTATAGGCCAGGGGGGACAAGAGACCCAGAACTTC. This translates into CASSIGQGGQETQNF.

This clonotype came up many times. This sequence joins TRBV6-5 and TRBJ1-5, with no clear D. Trimming shortened V by 5 bases and J by 1 base, and 6 bases separated the two germline ends. This CDR3 has 13 amino acids. Germline values: CDR1 MNHEY, CDR2 SVGAGI. The CDR3 DNA reads TGTGCCAGCAGTCAACTGAGCAATCAGCCCCAGCATTTT. Protein sequence: CASSQLSNQPQHF.

Details on this clonotype: A much bigger clone sits one base away, suggesting this may be a read error. The rearrangement links TRBV25-1 to TRBJ1-6; possibly TRBD1 for D (5 bases). CDR1 and CDR2 from the germline V gene are MGHDK and SYGVNS. Trimming left V 3 bases short and J 7 bases short, with 13 bases between. This CDR3 region has 15 residues. The CDR3 DNA follows: TGTGCCAGCAGTGATCTCGGGACCTTAAATTCACCCCTCCACTTT. This codes for CASSDLGTLNSPLHF.

This clonotype occurred many times. In DNA form, the CDR3 reads TGTGCCAGCAGTGCCGCGGGACGGGACACCGGGGAGCTGTTTTTT. Translated, it gives CASSAAGRDTGELFF. This chain joins TRBV25-1 and TRBJ2-2; tentative D call: TRBD2 (6 bases). Trimming shortened V by 4 bases and J by 3 bases, and 12 bases separated the two germline ends. The CDR3 totals 15 residues. The germline V gene encodes CDR1 MGHDK and CDR2 SYGVNS. The full variable domain, with the rest looked up from reference TRBV25-1 and TRBJ2-2, is EADIYQTPRYLVIGTGKKITLECSQTMGHDKMYWYQQDPGMELHLIHYSYGVNSTEKGDLSSESTVSRIRTEHFPLTLESARPSHTSQYLCASSAAGRDTGELFFGEGSRLTVL.

This clonotype was recorded many times. V and J are TRBV27 and TRBJ1-6; tentatively, D is TRBD1 (5 bases). The ends were cut back, 2 bases at V and 10 bases at J, with 15 bases in the middle. Germline CDR1 and CDR2: MNHEY and SMNVEV (reference sequence). CDR3 length equals 15 residues. CDR3 DNA: TGTGCCAGCAGTTTAGTGGCAGTTGGGGCCTCACCCCTCCACTTT. This sequence encodes CASSLVAVGASPLHF.